Following are 26 T cell receptor beta chains from one sample sequenced in a study of post-analysis software for immune sequencing data. Whole-study results and caveats: Among 5 or 6 TRBV segments more frequent in patients than controls were TRBV5-6, TRBV5-1 and TRBV20-1.

Libraries were made from TCR beta cDNA, and they carried unique molecular identifiers. MiXCR was run by TCRdb on the PCR reads, yielding one entry per CDR3 protein. There are about 540,000 distinct CDR3 sequences in the sample; roughly 34% occur only once, and about 5.6% lies in the top ten. These receptors' antigens are unknown. Sequencing was carried out using blood. The receptor source for this set is a girl between 2 and 17 years old with multiple sclerosis.

The CDR3 here is CSARDRASFNEQFF. The CDR3 region has the DNA TGCAGTGCTAGAGATCGGGCTAGCTTCAATGAGCAGTTCTTC. The gene calls are TRBV20-1 and TRBJ2-1, with a weak D call TRBD2 (5 bases). V was pared by 0 bases and J by 6 bases, with 12 bases between. The length of the CDR3 is 14 residues. Per germline, CDR1 DFQATT and CDR2 SNEGSKA (reference sequence).

There are a few counts of this clonotype. The chain joins TRBV5-6 to TRBJ2-1; D ambiguous. The germline gives CDR1 SGHDT, CDR2 YYEEEE. The CDR3 spans 16 residues. V dropped 0 bases and J dropped 1 base, with 11 bases sitting between them. In DNA form, the CDR3 reads TGTGCCAGCAGCTTGGATTCTGGGTTTTCCTACAATGAGCAGTTCTTC. It translates to CASSLDSGFSYNEQFF.

The chain has TRBV29-1 and TRBJ1-1; 8 bases map to TRBD1. Germline lookup yields CDR1 SQVTM and CDR2 ANQGSEA. The V gene end was trimmed by 6 bases and the J gene end by 2 bases; junction bases not matched to a gene: 8. The CDR3 has 14 residues. The CDR3 DNA reads TGCAGCGTAGGGACAGGTCGGGGAAACACTGAAGCTTTCTTT. It codes for CSVGTGRGNTEAFF. The whole variable domain, filled in from reference TRBV29-1 and TRBJ1-1, reads SAVISQKPSRDICQRGTSLTIQCQVDSQVTMMFWYRQQPGQSLTLIATANQGSEATYESGFVIDKFPISRPNLTFSTLTVSNMSPEDSSIYLCSVGTGRGNTEAFFGQGTRLTVV.

The chain uses TRBV7-2 and TRBJ1-2; D is unclear. V was shortened by 5 bases and J by 8 bases, with 21 bases between the two germline ends. Germline assignment: CDR1 SGHTA and CDR2 FQGNSA. The CDR3 loop spans 15 amino acids. This CDR3 reads CASSPSRAPAGGYTF. The DNA of the CDR3 is TGTGCCAGCAGCCCTAGTAGGGCTCCTGCTGGAGGCTACACCTTC.

The chain uses TRBV20-1 and TRBJ1-6; TRBD1 might be the D (5 bases). V lost 5 bases and J lost 2, with 16 bases in between. Germline V lookup: CDR1 DFQATT, CDR2 SNEGSKA (reference sequence). This CDR3 has 16 amino acids. The CDR3, as DNA: TGCAGTGCTCCCGTGAACCGGGGGGCCTATAATTCACCCCTCCACTTT. It translates to CSAPVNRGAYNSPLHF.

CDR3 protein: CATSDPGTTDTQYF. CDR3 coding DNA: TGTGCCACCAGTGACCCAGGGACTACAGATACGCAGTATTTT. The chain employs TRBV24-1 and TRBJ2-3; possibly TRBD2 for D (6 bases). Germline CDR1 KGHDR, CDR2 SFDVKD. This CDR3 has 14 residues. The germline V and J ends were trimmed by 4 bases and 3 bases, with 10 bases remaining between them.

This clonotype appeared a few times. This chain uses TRBV3-1 with TRBJ2-5; perhaps D is TRBD1 or TRBD2 (5 bases each). The CDR3 extends over 15 amino acids. The V gene's germline CDR1 is LGHDT and CDR2 YNNKEL (reference sequence). The germline V and J ends were trimmed by 4 bases and 8 bases, with 20 bases remaining between them. CDR3 sequence reads: CASSPIVGTAETQYF. CDR3 sequence (DNA): TGTGCCAGCAGCCCTATAGTTGGGACCGCGGAAACCCAGTACTTC.

This rearrangement joins TRBV6-1 to TRBJ2-1; perhaps TRBD2 as D (5 bases). The CDR3 is 14 residues long. Germline CDR1 reads MNHNS; CDR2 reads SASEGT. Deletions cut 0 bases from V and 10 bases from J, with 13 bases between. The CDR3 protein is CASSEALVEREQFF. CDR3 DNA: TGTGCCAGCAGTGAAGCGCTCGTGGAGCGGGAGCAGTTCTTC.

The chain carries TRBV5-1 and TRBJ2-4, with unresolved D. V gave up 4 bases and J gave up 5 bases, with 13 bases separating them. This CDR3 is 14 amino acids long. Germline CDR1 and CDR2: SGHRS and YFSETQ. CDR3 region: CASSHLSWENIQYF. The CDR3 nucleotides are TGCGCCAGCAGCCACCTATCGTGGGAAAACATTCAGTACTTC.

The V and J genes are TRBV4-1 and TRBJ2-1; D may be TRBD1 (5 bases). This CDR3 is built from 15 residues. The germline V gene encodes CDR1 MGHRA and CDR2 YSYEKL. The V and J ends lost 0 bases and 2 bases respectively, with 8 bases between them. The CDR3 spells CASSQDDSAYNEQFF. DNA of the CDR3: TGCGCCAGCAGCCAAGACGACAGCGCCTACAATGAGCAGTTCTTC.

This chain connects TRBV7-8 to TRBJ2-3, with D possibly TRBD2 on 5 matching bases. Trimming left V 7 bases short and J 0 bases short, with 14 bases between. This CDR3 is built from 15 residues. CDR1 and CDR2 (germline): SGHVS, FQNEAQ. The CDR3 is CASTSEGASTDTQYF. The CDR3 DNA sequence: TGTGCCAGCACCTCTGAGGGTGCTAGCACAGATACGCAGTATTTT.

This clonotype was picked up a small number of times. CDR3: CSARLQGMPGANVLTF. Here the CDR3 DNA reads TGCAGTGCTAGACTACAGGGGATGCCTGGGGCCAACGTCCTGACTTTC. The J gene is TRBJ2-6, the V gene TRBV20-1; 7 nucleotides match TRBD1. This CDR3 has 16 residues. V gave up 2 bases and J gave up 2 bases; unmatched junction bases: 6. CDR1 is DFQATT and CDR2 is SNEGSKA in the germline V gene (reference sequence).

This clonotype was observed a few times. The chain employs TRBV11-2 and TRBJ1-2, with unresolved D. The V and J ends lost 5 bases and 2 bases respectively, with 12 bases between them. CDR1 is SGHAT, CDR2 FQNNGV, per germline. This CDR3 region has 14 residues. The CDR3 loop is CASSTLKQNYGYTF. The CDR3 DNA is TGTGCCAGCAGCACCCTCAAGCAGAACTATGGCTACACCTTC. Based on the CDR3 plus reference TRBV11-2 and TRBJ1-2, the full variable domain is EAGVAQSPRYKIIEKRQSVAFWCNPISGHATLYWYQQILGQGPKLLIQFQNNGVVDDSQLPKDRFSAERLKGVDSTLKIQPAKLEDSAVYLCASSTLKQNYGYTFGSGTRLTVV.

The rearrangement links TRBV5-1 to TRBJ2-7; D is possibly TRBD1 (5 bases). Trimming pared 4 bases from V and 2 bases from J, leaving 19 bases between. CDR3 length equals 16 residues. The germline CDR1 and CDR2 sequences are SGHRS and YFSETQ. For the CDR3, the DNA is TGCGCCAGCAGCCCAGAACTTCGGACAAGAACCTACGAGCAGTACTTC. It yields the protein CASSPELRTRTYEQYF.

There are a few counts of this clonotype. V gene TRBV4-1 combines with J gene TRBJ2-3, with 15 bases aligning to TRBD2. V dropped 3 bases and J dropped 0; count of bases not matched to a gene: 4. There are 18 residues in the CDR3. Germline CDR1 is MGHRA and CDR2 is YSYEKL. CDR3 nucleotide sequence: TGCGCCAGCAGCCAGGGGACTAGCGGGGGGCCCAGCACAGATACGCAGTATTTT. This encodes CASSQGTSGGPSTDTQYF.

This clonotype was detected a few times. This sequence joins TRBV7-6 and TRBJ2-3, with D perhaps matching TRBD1 or TRBD2 (6 bases each). CDR3 length: 19 residues. V was pared by 5 bases and J by 0 bases, with 24 bases between. The germline gives CDR1 SGHVS, CDR2 FNYEAQ. This CDR3 reads CASSAPEGVDEGSTDTQYF. DNA for the CDR3: TGTGCCAGCAGCGCACCGGAGGGGGTGGATGAGGGGAGCACAGATACGCAGTATTTT. Using reference TRBV7-6 and TRBJ2-3 for the parts outside the CDR3, the full variable domain is GAGVSQSPRYKVTKRGQDVALRCDPISGHVSLYWYRQALGQGPEFLTYFNYEAQQDKSGLPNDRFSAERPEGSISTLTIQRTEQRDSAMYRCASSAPEGVDEGSTDTQYFGPGTRLTVL.

There are a few counts of this clonotype. The chain joins TRBV10-2 to TRBJ2-3; no clear D. The germline CDR1 and CDR2 sequences are WSHSY and SAAADI. V was pared by 9 bases and J by 3 bases, with 19 bases between. The CDR3 totals 15 residues. CDR3 DNA sequence: TGCGCCAGTGATGGCCCACCCATAGTTACAGATACGCAGTATTTT. Translation gives CASDGPPIVTDTQYF.

This sequence joins TRBV20-1 and TRBJ2-3; D is unclear. There are 14 residues in the CDR3. Trimming shortened V by 6 bases and J by 2 bases, and 15 bases separated the two germline ends. CDR1 and CDR2 (germline): DFQATT, SNEGSKA (reference sequence). The CDR3 DNA reads TGCAGTGCCCGACTTCCAGCGATCACAGATACGCAGTATTTT. Protein: CSARLPAITDTQYF.

This clonotype has more than one count but fewer than ten. The chain employs TRBV20-1 and TRBJ2-3, with 9 bases fitting TRBD2. Germline loops: CDR1 DFQATT, CDR2 SNEGSKA (reference sequence). J lost 2 bases, V lost 3 bases, and 6 bases had no gene match. The CDR3 length is 15 residues. This CDR3 reads CSASLLAGNTDTQYF. In nucleotides, the CDR3 is TGCAGTGCTAGCCTTCTAGCGGGAAACACAGATACGCAGTATTTT.

This clonotype was observed a few times. The V and J genes are TRBV20-1 and TRBJ2-5; 10 positions agree with TRBD2. This CDR3 is built from 15 residues. V was pared by 3 bases and J by 4 bases, with 8 bases of the junction left unmatched. The germline V gene has CDR1 DFQATT and CDR2 SNEGSKA (reference sequence). CDR3 DNA: TGCAGTGCTAGTCCGCTAGCGGGGGTCAGAGAGACCCAGTACTTC. Amino acids: CSASPLAGVRETQYF.

The CDR3, as DNA: TGTGCCAGCAGAGGACTTGGCAGCTCCTACAATGAGCAGTTCTTC. The encoded protein is CASRGLGSSYNEQFF. The V and J genes are TRBV6-5 and TRBJ2-1; D might be TRBD2 (5 bases). The V and J ends lost 6 bases and 0 bases respectively, with 12 bases between them. Germline V gene sequence: CDR1 MNHEY, CDR2 SVGAGI. CDR3 size: 15 residues.

The V call is TRBV20-1, the J call TRBJ1-5; tentative D call: TRBD1 (6 bases). The germline V and J ends were trimmed by 3 bases and 7 bases, with 13 bases remaining between them. CDR1 and CDR2 from the germline V gene are DFQATT and SNEGSKA (reference sequence). This CDR3 has 13 residues. The CDR3 DNA reads as TGCAGTGCTAGGCGGGGGGCTGGGCAGCCCCAGCATTTT. Its translation is CSARRGAGQPQHF.

This rearrangement joins TRBV12-3 or TRBV12-4 to TRBJ1-5; a weak D match, TRBD1 (5 bases). CDR3 length: 15 residues. V was trimmed by 3 bases and J by 6 bases, leaving 15 bases between them. The CDR3 loop is CASSFTRQGSQPQHF. The CDR3 region has the DNA TGTGCCAGCAGTTTTACTAGGCAGGGCAGTCAGCCCCAGCATTTT.

Only a few counts were recorded for this clonotype. The chain has TRBV5-1 and TRBJ1-1, with 8 bases fitting TRBD1. J lost 4 bases, V lost 0 bases, and 5 bases had no gene match. CDR3 length: 15 residues. The germline CDR1 and CDR2 sequences are SGHRS and YFSETQ. CDR3 DNA: TGCGCCAGCAGCTTGGAGCAGCAGGGGGCCACTGAAGCTTTCTTT. Its translation is CASSLEQQGATEAFF.

The sample holds a few counts of this clonotype. The chain is built from TRBV12-3 or TRBV12-4 and TRBJ2-3, with TRBD2 matching 11 bases. V trimming: 4 bases; J trimming: 2 bases; junction bases outside the gene matches: 11. CDR3 length: 18 residues. The CDR3 protein is CASSSFSGGALNTDTQYF. CDR3 nucleotide sequence: TGTGCCAGCAGTTCGTTTAGCGGGGGGGCTCTGAACACAGATACGCAGTATTTT.

As DNA, the CDR3 is TGTGCCAGCAGTCGGGGGGTGGGTGAAGCTTTCTTT. Translated: CASSRGVGEAFF. The chain is built from TRBV6-5 and TRBJ1-1; D is perhaps TRBD1 (5 bases). The CDR3 sequence is 12 residues long. Germline lookup yields CDR1 MNHEY and CDR2 SVGAGI. V lost 5 bases to trimming and J lost 7 bases, with 11 bases between them.